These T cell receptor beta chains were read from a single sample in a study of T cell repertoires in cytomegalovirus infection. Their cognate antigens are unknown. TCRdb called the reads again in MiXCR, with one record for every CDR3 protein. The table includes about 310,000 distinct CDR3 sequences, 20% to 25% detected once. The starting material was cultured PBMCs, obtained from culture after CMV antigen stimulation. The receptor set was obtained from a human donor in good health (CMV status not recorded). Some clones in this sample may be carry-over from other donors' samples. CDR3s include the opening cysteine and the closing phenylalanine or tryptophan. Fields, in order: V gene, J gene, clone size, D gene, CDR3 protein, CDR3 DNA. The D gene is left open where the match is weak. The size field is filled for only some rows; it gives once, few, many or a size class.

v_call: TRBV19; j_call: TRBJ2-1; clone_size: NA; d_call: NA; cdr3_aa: CASKGRNEQFF; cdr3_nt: TGTGCCAGCAAGGGGCGGAATGAGCAGTTCTTC
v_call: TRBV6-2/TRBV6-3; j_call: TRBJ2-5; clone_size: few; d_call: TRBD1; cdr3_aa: CATRIRDRETQYF; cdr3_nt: TGTGCCACCAGGATCCGGGACAGAGAGACCCAGTACTTC
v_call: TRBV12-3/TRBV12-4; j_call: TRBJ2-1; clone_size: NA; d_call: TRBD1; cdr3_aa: CASSLGTGSGFISDEQFF; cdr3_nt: TGTGCCAGCAGTTTAGGGACAGGTTCAGGTTTTATCTCCGATGAGCAGTTCTTC
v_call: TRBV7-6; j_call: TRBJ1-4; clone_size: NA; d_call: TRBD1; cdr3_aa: CASSPSRTGREKLFF; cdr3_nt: TGTGCCAGCAGCCCCTCGCGGACAGGGCGTGAAAAACTGTTTTTT
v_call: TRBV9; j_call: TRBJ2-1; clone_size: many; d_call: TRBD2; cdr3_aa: CASSVAGGSYVNEQFF; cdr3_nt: TGTGCCAGCAGCGTAGCGGGCGGGAGCTATGTCAATGAGCAGTTCTTC
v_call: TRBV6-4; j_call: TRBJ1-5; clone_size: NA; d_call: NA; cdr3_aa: CASSESAAQPQHF; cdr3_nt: TGTGCCAGCAGTGAGTCGGCGGCTCAGCCCCAGCATTTT
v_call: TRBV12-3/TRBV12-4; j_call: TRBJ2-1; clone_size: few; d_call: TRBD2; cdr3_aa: CASSSSGRAYNEQFF; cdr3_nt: TGTGCCAGCAGTTCTAGCGGGAGGGCCTACAATGAGCAGTTCTTC
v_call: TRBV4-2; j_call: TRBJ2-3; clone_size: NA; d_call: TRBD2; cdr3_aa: CASSQHSGVADTQYF; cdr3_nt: TGTGCCAGCAGCCAACATAGCGGGGTCGCAGATACGCAGTATTTT
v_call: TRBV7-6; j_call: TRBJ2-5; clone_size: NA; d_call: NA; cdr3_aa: CASSRGSAETQYF; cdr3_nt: TGTGCCAGCAGCCGGGGGTCCGCGGAGACCCAGTACTTC
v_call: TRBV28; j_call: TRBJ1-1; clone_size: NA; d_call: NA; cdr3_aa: CASNPAGGAGDTEAFF; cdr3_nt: TGTGCCAGCAATCCCGCCGGGGGGGCAGGGGACACTGAAGCTTTCTTT
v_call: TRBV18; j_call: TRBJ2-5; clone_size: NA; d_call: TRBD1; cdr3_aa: CASSPTGTGQETQYF; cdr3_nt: TGTGCCAGCTCACCTACCGGGACAGGCCAAGAGACCCAGTACTTC
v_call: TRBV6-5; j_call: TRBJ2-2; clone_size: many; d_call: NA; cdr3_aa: CASSTFTGELFF; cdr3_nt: TGTGCCAGCAGTACTTTCACCGGGGAGCTGTTTTTT
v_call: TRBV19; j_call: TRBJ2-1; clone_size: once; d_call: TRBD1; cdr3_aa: CASSTGGGVDEQFF; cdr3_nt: TGTGCCAGTAGCACAGGGGGCGGCGTAGATGAGCAGTTCTTC
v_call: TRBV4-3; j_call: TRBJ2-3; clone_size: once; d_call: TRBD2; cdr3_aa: CASSQTTPGLAESTDTQYF; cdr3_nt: TGCGCCAGCAGCCAAACGACTCCAGGACTAGCGGAAAGCACAGATACGCAGTATTTT
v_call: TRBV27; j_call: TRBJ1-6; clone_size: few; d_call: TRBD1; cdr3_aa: CASSPMTGSVSPLHF; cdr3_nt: TGTGCCAGCAGTCCAATGACAGGGAGTGTTTCACCCCTCCACTTT
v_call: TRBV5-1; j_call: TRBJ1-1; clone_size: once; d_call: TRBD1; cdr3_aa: CASSPRGQGGTEAFF; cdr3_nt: TGCGCCAGCAGCCCCCGGGGACAGGGGGGCACTGAAGCTTTCTTT
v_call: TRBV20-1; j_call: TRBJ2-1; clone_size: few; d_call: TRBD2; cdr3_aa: CSAKETSGYNEQFF; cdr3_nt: TGCAGTGCCAAAGAGACTAGCGGATACAATGAGCAGTTCTTC
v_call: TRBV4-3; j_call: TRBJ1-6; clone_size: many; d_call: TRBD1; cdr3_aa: CASSLVTGTGGSPLHF; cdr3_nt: TGCGCCAGCAGCCTCGTAACAGGGACAGGAGGATCACCCCTCCACTTT
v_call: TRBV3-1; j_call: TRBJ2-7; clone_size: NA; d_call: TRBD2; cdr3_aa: CASSPQRDSGGYEQYF; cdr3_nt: TGTGCCAGCAGCCCCCAGCGGGATAGCGGGGGCTACGAGCAGTACTTC
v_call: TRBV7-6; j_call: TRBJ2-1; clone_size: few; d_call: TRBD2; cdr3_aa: CASSLVRGTSGFYNEQFF; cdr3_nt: TGTGCCAGCAGCTTAGTGAGGGGGACTAGCGGCTTCTACAATGAGCAGTTCTTC
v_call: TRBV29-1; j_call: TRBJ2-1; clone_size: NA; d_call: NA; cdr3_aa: CSVVPGSSSYNEQFF; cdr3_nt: TGCAGCGTTGTTCCGGGGAGTAGCTCCTACAATGAGCAGTTCTTC
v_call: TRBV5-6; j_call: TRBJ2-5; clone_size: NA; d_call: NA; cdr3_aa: CASSWGALAAYQETQYF; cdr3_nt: TGTGCCAGCAGCTGGGGGGCTCTAGCGGCGTACCAAGAGACCCAGTACTTC
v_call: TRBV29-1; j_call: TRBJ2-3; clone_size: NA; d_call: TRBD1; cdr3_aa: CSVGRTGGDTQYF; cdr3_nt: TGCAGCGTTGGGCGGACAGGCGGGGATACGCAGTATTTT
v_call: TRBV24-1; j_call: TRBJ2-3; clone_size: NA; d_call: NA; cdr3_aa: CATMADSTDTQYF; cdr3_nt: TGTGCCACCATGGCAGATAGCACAGATACGCAGTATTTT
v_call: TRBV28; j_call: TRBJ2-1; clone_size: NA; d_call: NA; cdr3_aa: CASNQYYNEQFF; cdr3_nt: TGTGCCAGCAACCAGTACTACAATGAGCAGTTCTTC
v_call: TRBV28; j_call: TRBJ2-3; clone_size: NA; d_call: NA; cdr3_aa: CASSLPGTPFVDTQYF; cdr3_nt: TGTGCCAGCAGTTTACCAGGGACCCCGTTCGTCGATACGCAGTATTTT
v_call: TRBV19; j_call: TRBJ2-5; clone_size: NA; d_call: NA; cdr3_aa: CASSARQETQYF; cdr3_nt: TGTGCCAGTAGTGCCCGCCAAGAGACCCAGTACTTC
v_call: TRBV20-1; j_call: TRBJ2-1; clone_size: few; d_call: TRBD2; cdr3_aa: CSARVIAGESYNEQFF; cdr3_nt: TGCAGTGCTAGGGTCATAGCGGGAGAGTCTTACAATGAGCAGTTCTTC
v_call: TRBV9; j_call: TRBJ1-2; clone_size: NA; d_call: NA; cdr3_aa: CASSVDPGVNYGYTF; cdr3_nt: TGTGCCAGCAGCGTAGACCCAGGAGTTAACTATGGCTACACCTTC
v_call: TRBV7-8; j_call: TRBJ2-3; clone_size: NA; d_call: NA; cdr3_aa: CASTLRGSGADTQYF; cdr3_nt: TGTGCCAGCACCCTTAGGGGTTCAGGAGCAGATACGCAGTATTTT
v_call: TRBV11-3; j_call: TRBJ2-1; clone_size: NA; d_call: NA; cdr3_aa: CASSLTVDNEQFF; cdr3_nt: TGTGCCAGCAGCTTAACCGTGGACAATGAGCAGTTCTTC
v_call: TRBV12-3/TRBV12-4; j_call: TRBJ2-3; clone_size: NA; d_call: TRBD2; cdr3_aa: CASSFRTSGRFTDTQYF; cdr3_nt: TGTGCCAGCAGTTTTAGAACTAGCGGGAGGTTCACAGATACGCAGTATTTT